This TCR beta chain was captured in a study of blood T cell repertoires in COVID-19. Study in general: The United States, Italy and Spain supplied acute and convalescent COVID-19 samples.

V dropped 7 bases and J dropped 6 bases, with 18 bases sitting between them. The germline gives CDR1 SQVTM, CDR2 ANQGSEA. This CDR3 spans 13 amino acids. The authors' processing: Reference gene primers were amplified, and this amplification served to estimate nucleated cell counts. Clones were sequenced by immunoSEQ multiplex PCR, and TCRdb holds only the in-frame ones, with some missing. The V and J calls and clone size are taken from that table; D and trimming were inferred from the DNA. The sample yields under 200,000 clones, around 89% seen once. The sequence derives from a middle-aged man who had recovered from COVID-19. This chain uses TRBV29-1 with TRBJ1-2, with D tentatively TRBD1 (6 bases). Sequenced material: peripheral blood. CDR3 DNA sequence: TGCAGCGCCCTACAGGGTAGGTGGGATGGCTACACCTTC. This gives the protein CSALQGRWDGYTF.